The 23 T cell receptor beta chains below all came from one sample that was sequenced in a study of shared clonotypes between healthy human individuals. Only in-frame clones appear in the TCRdb table, and some are missing; sequencing was by immunoSEQ multiplex PCR. The sample lists 90,000 to 150,000 clones; around 68% were seen once. The sample consisted of memory CD8+ T cells sorted from blood. Subset noted: CD45RO+ cells pooled with CCR7-negative TemRA cells. The receptors here all came from a woman under 40 in good health.

The V and J genes are TRBV10-2 and TRBJ1-1; D gene ambiguous. The CDR3 consists of 10 residues. Per the germline V gene, CDR1 is WSHSY and CDR2 is SAAADI. Trimming pared 3 bases from V and 11 bases from J, leaving 7 bases between. The CDR3 DNA sequence: TGCGCCAGCAGTGATGGCGTGGCTTTCTTT. Translation: CASSDGVAFF.

About this clone: This is likely an artifact of a read error, given a far larger clone one base away. The chain couples TRBV2 to TRBJ1-2, with D tentatively TRBD1 (5 bases). Germline V gene sequence: CDR1 SNHLY, CDR2 FYNNEI. This CDR3 has 14 residues. CDR3 nucleotide sequence: TGTGCCAGCAGTGAAGAAGCAGGGAACTATGGCCACACCTTC. This codes for CASSEEAGNYGHTF.

This rearrangement joins TRBV14 to TRBJ2-7; the D gene is possibly TRBD1 (6 bases). Germline V CDR1 and CDR2: SGHDN, FVKESK. This CDR3 region has 14 residues. Trimming pared 4 bases from V and 4 bases from J, leaving 14 bases between. The CDR3 DNA sequence: TGTGCCAGCAGCCTCTTCGGACAGTCTTACGAGCAGTACTTC. Translated: CASSLFGQSYEQYF.

The rearrangement links TRBV2 to TRBJ2-2, with TRBD1 matching 11 bases. Trimming at V came to 1 base and at J to 3 bases, leaving 7 bases not matched to a gene. The length of the CDR3 is 18 residues. In germline, CDR1 is SNHLY, CDR2 FYNNEI. DNA for the CDR3: TGTGCCAGCAGTGAAGTGAGGGACAGGGGGTTCCACACCGGGGAGCTGTTTTTT. It yields the protein CASSEVRDRGFHTGELFF.

This clone was seen a handful of times. The chain employs TRBV9 and TRBJ2-7; D might be TRBD1 or TRBD2, each matching 5 bases. The ends were cut back, 4 bases at V and 2 bases at J, with 16 bases in the middle. CDR3 length equals 15 residues. The germline V gene encodes CDR1 SGDLS and CDR2 YYNGEE. CDR3 DNA: TGTGCCAGCAGCTTTGGGACGGACGTTACCTACGAGCAGTACTTC. Translation: CASSFGTDVTYEQYF.

Ten or more counts support this clone. The CDR3, as DNA: TGTGCCAGCAGTTTAAGTGGCGGGACAGGAGTCCTCGGTGTGTCCGGCTACACCTTC. Its protein product is CASSLSGGTGVLGVSGYTF. This chain joins TRBV28 and TRBJ1-2, with 8 bases matching TRBD1. CDR3 length: 19 residues. Trimming took 2 bases from V and 8 from J; bases not matched to a gene: 22. The germline gives CDR1 MDHEN, CDR2 SYDVKM.

In this sample, this clone turned up once. This chain joins TRBV10-2 and TRBJ2-3, with D perhaps TRBD2 (5 bases). Germline CDR1 reads WSHSY; CDR2 reads SAAADI. CDR3 length: 14 residues. Trimming left V 4 bases short and J 1 base short, with 9 bases between. The CDR3, as DNA: TGCGCCAGCAGTGCTTTTAGCGGCACAGATACGCAGTATTTT. It specifies CASSAFSGTDTQYF.

The chain uses TRBV4-2 and TRBJ2-6, with D tentatively TRBD1 (6 bases). The germline gives CDR1 LGHNA, CDR2 YNFKEQ. Between the trimmed V and J ends, which lost 6 bases and 0 bases, there was a span of 15 bases. CDR3 length: 17 amino acids. The CDR3 region is CASSPLGHDSGANVLTF. CDR3 nucleotides: TGTGCCAGCAGTCCACTGGGACACGACTCTGGGGCCAACGTCCTGACTTTC.

The chain uses TRBV14 and TRBJ1-2; TRBD1 agrees at 8 bases. CDR3 length: 15 amino acids. V was pared by 0 bases and J by 4 bases, with 4 bases of the junction left unmatched. CDR1 is SGHDN, CDR2 FVKESK, per germline. The CDR3 coding sequence is TGTGCCAGCAGCCAAGATACAGGGGGGTTCTATGGCTACACCTTC. It is translated as CASSQDTGGFYGYTF.

This clone was seen more than once but under ten times. The chain is built from TRBV16 and TRBJ1-2, with D perhaps matching TRBD1 (5 bases). The CDR3 has 18 residues. Germline assignment: CDR1 KGHSY and CDR2 FQNENV. V lost 2 bases and J 1 base, leaving 20 bases between the germline ends. CDR3 nucleotides: TGTGCCAGCAGCCAACTCCGGGCCCGGAGGGACCTTAACTATGGCTACACCTTC. Protein sequence: CASSQLRARRDLNYGYTF.

This chain uses TRBV5-4 with TRBJ2-3; D ambiguous. The CDR3 runs 13 residues. The germline V gene has CDR1 SGHNT and CDR2 YYREEE (reference sequence). The V end lost 4 bases, the J end lost 0 bases, and 6 bases lay between the germline ends. CDR3 loop: CASSTESTDTQYF. Here the CDR3 DNA reads TGTGCCAGCAGCACGGAAAGCACAGATACGCAGTATTTT.

The chain recombines TRBV2 with TRBJ2-5; TRBD2 matches at 8 bases. The germline CDR1 and CDR2 sequences are SNHLY and FYNNEI. The V segment lost 6 bases and the J segment 5 bases; nucleotides outside the gene matches: 8. The CDR3 length is 14 residues. CDR3 protein: CASREREIRETQYF. CDR3 nucleotides: TGTGCCAGCAGAGAGCGGGAGATACGGGAGACCCAGTACTTC.

The chain couples TRBV7-9 to TRBJ1-2, with 10 bases identical to TRBD1. V shed 2 bases, J shed 1 base, and the junction held 4 bases outside the gene matches. Germline V gene data show CDR1 as SEHNR and CDR2 as FQNEAQ (reference sequence). The CDR3 spans 16 residues. The CDR3 loop is CASSLSRDRGNYGYTF. The CDR3, as DNA: TGTGCCAGCAGCTTAAGCCGGGACAGGGGTAACTATGGCTACACCTTC.

This clone occurred a few times. The V call is TRBV28, the J call TRBJ1-1; unclear D gene. Deletions cut 1 base from V and 6 bases from J, with 12 bases between. This CDR3 comprises 14 residues. Germline lookup yields CDR1 MDHEN and CDR2 SYDVKM. CDR3 protein: CASSLLRRRPEAFF. The CDR3 bases are TGTGCCAGCAGTTTATTGAGACGCAGGCCTGAAGCTTTCTTT.

This sequence joins TRBV10-3 and TRBJ1-5; no clear D. CDR1 is ENHRY, CDR2 SYGVKD, per germline. This CDR3 spans 16 amino acids. V lost 0 bases and J lost 1, with 10 bases in between. This chain's CDR3 is CAISESESLSNQPQHF. DNA of the CDR3: TGTGCCATCAGTGAGTCGGAATCCTTGAGCAATCAGCCCCAGCATTTT.

V and J are TRBV2 and TRBJ2-1; D may be TRBD1 or TRBD2 (5 bases each). The V and J ends lost 6 bases and 4 bases respectively, with 22 bases between them. Germline V CDR1 and CDR2: SNHLY, FYNNEI. The CDR3 spans 17 residues. The CDR3 reads CASSELTLHGAYNEQFF. CDR3 nucleotides: TGTGCCAGCAGCGAATTAACCCTACACGGGGCTTACAATGAGCAGTTCTTC.

This chain links TRBV5-6 with TRBJ2-3, with TRBD2 as a possible D gene (5 bases). The CDR3 is 16 amino acids. The germline gives CDR1 SGHDT, CDR2 YYEEEE. V was cut by 2 bases and J by 0 bases, with 13 bases left in between. Here the CDR3 reads CASSLAASGSTDTQYF. In DNA form, the CDR3 reads TGTGCCAGCAGCTTAGCGGCGAGCGGAAGCACAGATACGCAGTATTTT.

The chain carries TRBV28 and TRBJ2-2, with 14 bases identical to TRBD2. CDR3 length: 19 amino acids. CDR1 and CDR2 from the germline V gene are MDHEN and SYDVKM. V was clipped by 4 bases and J by 3 bases; unmatched bases: 10. The CDR3 spells CASSSSGLAGGLYTGELFF. Here the CDR3 DNA reads TGTGCCAGCAGTTCCTCCGGACTAGCGGGAGGTTTGTACACCGGGGAGCTGTTTTTT.

This clone was seen just once. The chain uses TRBV28 and TRBJ2-7; 16 nucleotides match TRBD2. J lost 2 bases, V lost 4 bases, and 8 bases had no gene match. Germline CDR1 reads MDHEN; CDR2 reads SYDVKM. The CDR3 contains 18 residues. CDR3 sequence (DNA): TGTGCCAGCAGTTCCTCCCCGGGACTAGCGGGAGGGGCCTACGAGCAGTACTTC. It specifies CASSSSPGLAGGAYEQYF. The variable domain in full, completed from reference TRBV28 and TRBJ2-7, reads DVKVTQSSRYLVKRTGEKVFLECVQDMDHENMFWYRQDPGLGLRLIYFSYDVKMKEKGDIPEGYSVSREKKERFSLILESASTNQTSMYLCASSSSPGLAGGAYEQYFGPGTRLTVT.

This clone occurred a few times. The chain carries TRBV9 and TRBJ2-1; D remains ambiguous. V lost 0 bases, J lost 0 bases, and 4 bases lay in between. In germline, CDR1 is SGDLS, CDR2 YYNGEE. CDR3 length: 14 residues. The CDR3 DNA reads TGTGCCAGCAGCGTAGGGGACTCCTACAATGAGCAGTTCTTC. Its protein product is CASSVGDSYNEQFF.

As DNA, the CDR3 is TGTGCCAGCAGCTTATCGGGAGGCGCCTACGAGCAGTACTTC. Protein: CASSLSGGAYEQYF. The chain recombines TRBV11-2 with TRBJ2-5, with 7 bases lining up with TRBD2. TRBJ2-7 matches the DNA end more closely, so the J call is doubtful. Germline V gene lookup returns CDR1 SGHAT and CDR2 FQNNGV. CDR3 length: 14 amino acids.

The chain uses TRBV6-4 and TRBJ2-2; D is ambiguous. Per the germline V gene, CDR1 is MRHNA and CDR2 is SNTAGT. The ends were cut back, 0 bases at V and 5 bases at J, with 4 bases in the middle. The length of the CDR3 is 13 residues. CDR3 residues: CASSDSVTGELFF. As DNA, the CDR3 is TGTGCCAGCAGTGACTCCGTAACCGGGGAGCTGTTTTTT.

The table lists this clone with a few counts. V is TRBV25-1 and J is TRBJ1-3; no reliable D call. Germline-derived CDR1 and CDR2 are MGHDK and SYGVNS. The length of the CDR3 is 15 residues. The V and J ends lost 5 bases and 0 bases respectively, with 11 bases between them. The CDR3 sequence is CASSSPPNSGNTIYF. CDR3 bases: TGTGCCAGCAGTTCTCCCCCCAACTCTGGAAACACCATATATTTT. The whole variable domain, remainder taken from reference TRBV25-1 and TRBJ1-3, is EADIYQTPRYLVIGTGKKITLECSQTMGHDKMYWYQQDPGMELHLIHYSYGVNSTEKGDLSSESTVSRIRTEHFPLTLESARPSHTSQYLCASSSPPNSGNTIYFGEGSWLTVV.